The 27 T cell receptor beta chains below come from one sample, sequenced in a study of cytomegalovirus exposure and HLA in healthy donors. Researchers ran the PCR with 60 Vbeta and 13 Jbeta primers. TCRdb keeps only in-frame clones here, not all; method: immunoSEQ multiplex PCR. Among a few hundred thousand clones listed, approximately 81% were seen once. The sequenced material came from PBMCs. These receptors came from a young man in good health and CMV-seronegative.

J is TRBJ1-3 and V is TRBV9; 7 bases line up with TRBD1. The germline gives CDR1 SGDLS, CDR2 YYNGEE. CDR3 length: 19 amino acids. The J segment lost 2 bases and the V segment lost 1 base, leaving 15 bases of the junction unmatched. The CDR3 nucleotides read TGTGCCAGCAGCGTATTTCAGGGGGTAGGAACAGGGCCTGGAAACACCATATATTTT. Amino acids: CASSVFQGVGTGPGNTIYF.

This chain links TRBV10-3 with TRBJ1-2; D is unresolved. This CDR3 has 15 residues. V lost 2 bases to trimming and J lost 2 bases, with 12 bases between them. Germline loops: CDR1 ENHRY, CDR2 SYGVKD. The CDR3 region has the DNA TGTGCCATCAGTGAGCAGGAGGGCCTAAACTATGGCTACACCTTC. Its protein product is CAISEQEGLNYGYTF.

The chain has TRBV28 and TRBJ2-1; 15 bases line up with TRBD2. The germline gives CDR1 MDHEN, CDR2 SYDVKM. This CDR3 spans 17 amino acids. Trimming removed 4 bases from V and 1 base from J; junction bases left unmatched: 2. The CDR3: CASSWGTSGGSYNEQFF. CDR3 DNA sequence: TGTGCCAGCAGTTGGGGGACTAGCGGGGGGTCCTACAATGAGCAGTTCTTC.

A few counts support this clone. V gene TRBV10-1 combines with J gene TRBJ1-6; the D is unclear. Per the germline V gene, CDR1 is WNHNN and CDR2 is SYGVQD (reference sequence). The V end lost 7 bases, the J end lost 6 bases, and 19 bases lay between the germline ends. There are 16 residues in the CDR3. The CDR3 nucleotides are TGCGCCAGCACCTCCCCTATAGGGAGTCCTAATTCACCCCTCCACTTT. It translates to CASTSPIGSPNSPLHF.

V gene TRBV6-5 combines with J gene TRBJ2-5; D perhaps matches TRBD1 (5 bases). V lost 7 bases and J lost 1, with 13 bases in between. CDR3 length: 14 amino acids. The germline CDR1 and CDR2 sequences are MNHEY and SVGAGI. This CDR3 reads CASTNGQGQETQYF. CDR3 sequence (DNA): TGTGCCAGCACTAACGGGCAGGGCCAAGAGACCCAGTACTTC.

As for this clone: A read error may account for a junction end that differs from germline. This sequence joins TRBV4-2 and TRBJ2-6; possible D gene TRBD1, 5 bases. The CDR3 is made up of 16 amino acids. Germline CDR1 is LGHNA and CDR2 is YNFKEQ. CDR3 region: CASSQEPSSGASVLTF. CDR3 DNA sequence: TGTGCCAGCAGCCAAGAACCCAGCTCTGGGGCCAGCGTCCTGACTTTC.

The J gene is TRBJ1-1, the V gene TRBV7-2, with D tentatively TRBD1 (5 bases). Trimming left V 5 bases short and J 6 bases short, with 16 bases between. This CDR3 comprises 14 residues. Germline V lookup: CDR1 SGHTA, CDR2 FQGNSA. The CDR3 reads CASSRRGDWPEAFF. As DNA, the CDR3 is TGTGCCAGCAGCCGCCGGGGGGACTGGCCTGAAGCTTTCTTT.

The chain employs TRBV18 and TRBJ2-7; 11 nucleotides line up with TRBD1. The CDR3 spans 16 residues. The germline V gene has CDR1 KGHSH and CDR2 LQKENI. The trim removed 2 bases at V and 3 bases at J, leaving 6 bases unmatched. The CDR3 DNA reads TGTGCCAGCTCACCAAGGTCCGGGACAGGGGGCTACGAGCAGTACTTC. This translates into CASSPRSGTGGYEQYF.

This clone was seen only a few times. The chain employs TRBV5-5 and TRBJ2-7, with D hard to call. The CDR3 is 15 residues long. V was cut by 4 bases and J by 4 bases, with 18 bases left in between. Germline CDR1 and CDR2: SGHKS and YYEKEE (reference sequence). CDR3 region: CASSPSPYGRYEQYF. As DNA, the CDR3 is TGTGCCAGCAGCCCGTCGCCGTATGGCAGGTACGAGCAGTACTTC.

This clone has a single count. This chain connects TRBV7-9 to TRBJ1-1, with no clear D. The CDR3 extends over 14 amino acids. Germline lookup yields CDR1 SEHNR and CDR2 FQNEAQ (reference sequence). Trimming pared 2 bases from V and 4 bases from J, leaving 11 bases between. Here the CDR3 DNA reads TGTGCCAGCAGCTTATCTATCGGTACCACTGAAGCTTTCTTT. Translation: CASSLSIGTTEAFF.

The chain combines TRBV27 with TRBJ2-7, with 7 nucleotides matching TRBD2. The CDR3 loop spans 13 amino acids. The ends lost 4 bases at V and 2 bases at J; junction bases unmatched: 2. Germline CDR1 MNHEY, CDR2 SMNVEV (reference sequence). The CDR3 DNA is TGTGCCAGCAGTTACACTAGCGCCTACGAGCAGTACTTC. It yields the protein CASSYTSAYEQYF.

This chain joins TRBV9 and TRBJ2-1, with TRBD1 identical over 10 bases. This CDR3 comprises 17 residues. Trimming at V came to 4 bases and at J to 8 bases, leaving 15 bases not matched to a gene. Looked up from germline, CDR1 is SGDLS and CDR2 is YYNGEE. The CDR3 loop reads CASSHPGSRQGADEQFF. Written as DNA, the CDR3 is TGTGCCAGCAGCCACCCGGGGTCGAGACAGGGGGCCGATGAGCAGTTCTTC. The full variable domain, its missing parts supplied by reference TRBV9 and TRBJ2-1, is DSGVTQTPKHLITATGQRVTLRCSPRSGDLSVYWYQQSLDQGLQFLIQYYNGEERAKGNILERFSAQQFPDLHSELNLSSLELGDSALYFCASSHPGSRQGADEQFFGPGTRLTVL.

The V call is TRBV16, the J call TRBJ1-1; 11 bases fit TRBD1. Trimming cost V 4 bases and J 11 bases; bases outside gene matches: 6. The V gene's germline CDR1 is KGHSY and CDR2 FQNENV. CDR3 length equals 13 residues. This CDR3 is CASSRGDRGTAFF. DNA for the CDR3: TGTGCCAGCAGCCGGGGGGACAGGGGGACGGCTTTCTTT.

J is TRBJ1-1 and V is TRBV7-3; D gene unclear. The CDR3 spans 13 residues. V was shortened by 4 bases and J by 5 bases, with 11 bases between the two germline ends. Germline assignment: CDR1 SGHTA and CDR2 FQGTGA. CDR3: CASSSSSGTEAFF. CDR3 DNA: TGTGCCAGCAGCTCATCGTCAGGAACTGAAGCTTTCTTT.

The CDR3 DNA sequence: TGTGCCAGCAGCGTCATTAGCAATCAGCCCCAGCATTTT. It specifies CASSVISNQPQHF. The chain carries TRBV7-2 and TRBJ1-5; no clear D gene. There are 13 residues in the CDR3. Germline values: CDR1 SGHTA, CDR2 FQGNSA. The V end lost 5 bases, the J end lost 0 bases, and 5 bases lay between the germline ends.

The CDR3: CASSSPRQGGSYEQYF. DNA for the CDR3: TGTGCCAGCAGCTCGCCTCGACAGGGGGGCTCCTACGAGCAGTACTTC. The chain is built from TRBV28 and TRBJ2-7; 9 nucleotides align to TRBD1. Germline values: CDR1 MDHEN, CDR2 SYDVKM. The CDR3 extends over 16 amino acids. The J segment lost 0 bases and the V segment lost 6 bases, leaving 9 bases of the junction unmatched.

This rearrangement joins TRBV7-9 to TRBJ1-4; no clear D gene. The CDR3 is 14 residues long. The germline V gene has CDR1 SEHNR and CDR2 FQNEAQ (reference sequence). Trimming took 2 bases from V and 8 from J, leaving 12 bases between them. CDR3 coding DNA: TGTGCCAGCAGCTTACCGGATAGCCCGGAAAAACTGTTTTTT. Translated: CASSLPDSPEKLFF.

This chain uses TRBV27 with TRBJ1-1; 9 bases are shared with TRBD1. Germline CDR1 MNHEY, CDR2 SMNVEV (reference sequence). The ends lost 5 bases at V and 2 bases at J; junction bases unmatched: 6. This CDR3 has 15 residues. The DNA for the CDR3 is TGTGCCAGCAGTCCCCGGACAGGGGCCAACACTGAAGCTTTCTTT. Translation: CASSPRTGANTEAFF.

In nucleotides, the CDR3 is TGTGCCAGCAGCGGGCCGCCTAGCGGGGCGTTCAACCATACGCAGTATTTT. Amino acid sequence: CASSGPPSGAFNHTQYF. This chain links TRBV13 with TRBJ2-3; 9 bases match TRBD2. Germline-derived CDR1 and CDR2 are PRHDT and FYEKMQ (reference sequence). This CDR3 spans 17 amino acids. With V trimmed by 5 bases and J by 7 bases, 16 bases remained unmatched.

The chain uses TRBV2 and TRBJ2-7, with 8 bases that match TRBD1. The CDR3 is 13 amino acids. Germline values: CDR1 SNHLY, CDR2 FYNNEI. J gave up 4 bases and V 5 bases, and 4 bases lay outside the gene matches. CDR3 residues: CASSYQGAYEQYF. DNA for the CDR3: TGTGCCAGCAGTTATCAGGGGGCTTACGAGCAGTACTTC.

The rearrangement joins TRBV6-5 to TRBJ1-1; D might be TRBD1 (6 bases). CDR3 length: 13 residues. Trimming pared 5 bases from V and 4 bases from J, leaving 11 bases between. The V gene's germline CDR1 is MNHEY and CDR2 SVGAGI. CDR3: CASSQGPGTEAFF. Written as DNA, the CDR3 is TGTGCCAGCAGTCAGGGGCCGGGCACTGAAGCTTTCTTT.

This chain connects TRBV18 to TRBJ2-5, with 7 positions matching TRBD1. Trimming at V came to 3 bases and at J to 5 bases, leaving 9 bases not matched to a gene. This CDR3 spans 15 amino acids. Germline V gene sequence: CDR1 KGHSH, CDR2 LQKENI. This chain's CDR3 is CASSPRKGGTETQYF. CDR3 sequence (DNA): TGTGCCAGCTCACCGAGGAAAGGGGGCACGGAGACCCAGTACTTC.

This clone was seen only once. The V gene is TRBV28, the J gene TRBJ2-1; tentative D call: TRBD1 (6 bases). With 6 bases removed from V and 0 bases from J, the gap between germline ends came to 12 bases. The CDR3 loop spans 15 amino acids. CDR1 and CDR2 from the germline V gene are MDHEN and SYDVKM. The CDR3 protein is CASRKQDSSYNEQFF. For the CDR3, the DNA is TGTGCCAGCAGGAAACAGGACAGCTCCTACAATGAGCAGTTCTTC.

This clone was seen a few times. The chain joins TRBV20-1 to TRBJ2-3, with 8 positions matching TRBD1. From germline, CDR1 is DFQATT and CDR2 SNEGSKA (reference sequence). CDR3 length: 11 residues. V dropped 1 base and J dropped 14; count of bases not matched to a gene: 5. CDR3 sequence: CSARGGTGRYF. CDR3 coding DNA: TGCAGTGCTAGAGGCGGGACAGGTCGGTATTTT.

The J gene is TRBJ2-5, the V gene TRBV2; possible D gene TRBD2, 5 bases. CDR1 SNHLY and CDR2 FYNNEI come from the germline V gene. V was clipped by 5 bases and J by 4 bases, with 11 bases between them. The CDR3 spans 13 residues. The CDR3 loop reads CASSKDLPETQYF. The CDR3 DNA is TGTGCCAGCAGTAAGGACTTGCCAGAGACCCAGTACTTC. The full variable domain, with the rest looked up from reference TRBV2 and TRBJ2-5, is EPEVTQTPSHQVTQMGQEVILRCVPISNHLYFYWYRQILGQKVEFLVSFYNNEISEKSEIFDDQFSVERPDGSNFTLKIRSTKLEDSAMYFCASSKDLPETQYFGPGTRLLVL.

V and J are TRBV9 and TRBJ2-1; 7 bases agree with TRBD2. CDR3 length equals 14 residues. CDR1 and CDR2 from the germline V gene are SGDLS and YYNGEE. Trimming at V came to 2 bases and at J to 9 bases, leaving 8 bases not matched to a gene. CDR3 region: CASSVSSRGSEQFF. CDR3 sequence (DNA): TGTGCCAGCAGCGTCTCTTCGCGGGGGAGTGAGCAGTTCTTC.

This chain joins TRBV6-5 and TRBJ1-5; tentative D call: TRBD1 (5 bases). Trimming removed 6 bases at V and 2 bases at J, with 14 bases between. Germline CDR1 and CDR2: MNHEY and SVGAGI. The CDR3 consists of 15 residues. CDR3 in amino acids: CASRETGSGNQPQHF. The CDR3 DNA sequence: TGTGCCAGCAGGGAAACAGGATCAGGCAATCAGCCCCAGCATTTT.